This T cell receptor beta chain is from a study of T cell responses to AZD1222 COVID-19 vaccine. Sequencing used immunoSEQ multiplex PCR; TCRdb keeps in-frame clones, though not all of them. The sample has 100,000 to 120,000 clones, 88% seen once; the top ten hold 1.6%. Trimming removed 7 bases at V and 2 bases at J, with 20 bases between. The CDR3 consists of 17 residues. The study's findings and limits: Baseline antibody screening turned up just six seropositive AZD1222 recipients. Possibly, clonal diversity was underestimated; donors were largely white British and included more females.

In the case of this clone: Its antigen is not identified.

The sequence was obtained from an adult in good health. This specimen was peripheral blood, taken on day 0 of AZD1222 vaccination. The V gene is TRBV6-7, the J gene TRBJ2-2, with D perhaps matching TRBD2 (6 bases). TRBV6-7 is labeled an ORF, and its function is uncertain. This CDR3 reads CASTSPVGGINTGELFF. In nucleotides, the CDR3 is TGTGCCAGCACCTCACCCGTTGGCGGGATCAACACCGGGGAGCTGTTTTTT.